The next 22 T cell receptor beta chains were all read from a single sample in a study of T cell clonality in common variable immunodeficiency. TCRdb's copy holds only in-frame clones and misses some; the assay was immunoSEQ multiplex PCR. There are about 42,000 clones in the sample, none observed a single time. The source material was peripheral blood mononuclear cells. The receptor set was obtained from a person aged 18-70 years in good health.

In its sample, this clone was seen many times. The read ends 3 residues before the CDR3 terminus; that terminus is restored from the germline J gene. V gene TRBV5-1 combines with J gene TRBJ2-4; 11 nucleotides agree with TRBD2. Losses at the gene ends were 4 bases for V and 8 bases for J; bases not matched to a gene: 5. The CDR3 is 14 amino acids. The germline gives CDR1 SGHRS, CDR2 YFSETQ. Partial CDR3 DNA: TGCGCCAGCAGCAGTACTAGCGGGAGTTACATT. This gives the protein CASSSTSGSYI. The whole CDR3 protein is CASSSTSGSYIQYF.

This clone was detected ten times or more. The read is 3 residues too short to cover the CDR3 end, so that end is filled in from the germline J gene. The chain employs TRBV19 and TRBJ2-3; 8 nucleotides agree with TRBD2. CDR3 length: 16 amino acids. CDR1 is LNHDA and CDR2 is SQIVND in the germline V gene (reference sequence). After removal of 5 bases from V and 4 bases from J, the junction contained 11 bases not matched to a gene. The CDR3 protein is CASSVLSGSEADTQYF. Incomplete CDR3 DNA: TGTGCCAGTAGTGTTCTAAGCGGGAGTGAGGCAGATACG.

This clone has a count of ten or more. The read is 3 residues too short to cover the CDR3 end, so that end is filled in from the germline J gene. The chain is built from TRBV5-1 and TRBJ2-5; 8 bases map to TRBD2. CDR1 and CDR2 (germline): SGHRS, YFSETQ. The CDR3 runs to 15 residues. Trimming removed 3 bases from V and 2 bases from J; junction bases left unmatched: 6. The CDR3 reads CASSWPSGGQETQYF. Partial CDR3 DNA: TGCGCCAGCAGCTGGCCCAGCGGGGGACAAGAGACC.

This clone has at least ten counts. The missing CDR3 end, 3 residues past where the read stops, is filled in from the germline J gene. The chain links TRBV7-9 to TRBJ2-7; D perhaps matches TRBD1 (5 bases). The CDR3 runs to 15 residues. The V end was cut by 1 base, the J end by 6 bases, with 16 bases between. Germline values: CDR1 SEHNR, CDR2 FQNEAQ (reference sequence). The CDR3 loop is CASSLEFQGGSEQYF. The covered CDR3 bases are TGTGCCAGCAGCTTAGAGTTTCAGGGCGGTAGCGAG.

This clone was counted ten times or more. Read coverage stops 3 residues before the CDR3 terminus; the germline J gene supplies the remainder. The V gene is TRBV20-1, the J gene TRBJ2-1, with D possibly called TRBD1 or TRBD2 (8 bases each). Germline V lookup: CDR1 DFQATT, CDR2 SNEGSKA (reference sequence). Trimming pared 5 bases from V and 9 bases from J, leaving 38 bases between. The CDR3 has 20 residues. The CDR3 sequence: CSAVGLIGQGASSGIGEQFF. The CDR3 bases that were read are TGCAGTGCTGTAGGGTTAATCGGGCAGGGGGCTAGTAGCGGGATAGGTGAG.

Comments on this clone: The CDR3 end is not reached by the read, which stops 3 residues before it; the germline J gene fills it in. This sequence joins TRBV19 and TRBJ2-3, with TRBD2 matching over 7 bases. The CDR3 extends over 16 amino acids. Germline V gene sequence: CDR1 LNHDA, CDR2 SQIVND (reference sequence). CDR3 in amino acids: CASSIGLAATQETQYF. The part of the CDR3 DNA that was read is TGTGCCAGTAGTATTGGGCTAGCGGCGACTCAAGAGACG.

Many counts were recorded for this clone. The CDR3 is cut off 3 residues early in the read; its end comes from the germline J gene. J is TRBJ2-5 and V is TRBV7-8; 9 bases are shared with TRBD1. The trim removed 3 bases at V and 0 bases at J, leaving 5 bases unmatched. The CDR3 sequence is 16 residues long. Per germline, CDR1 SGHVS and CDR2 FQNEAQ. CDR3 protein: CASSFRTGANQETQYF. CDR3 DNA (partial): TGTGCCAGCAGCTTTCGGACAGGGGCTAACCAAGAGACC.

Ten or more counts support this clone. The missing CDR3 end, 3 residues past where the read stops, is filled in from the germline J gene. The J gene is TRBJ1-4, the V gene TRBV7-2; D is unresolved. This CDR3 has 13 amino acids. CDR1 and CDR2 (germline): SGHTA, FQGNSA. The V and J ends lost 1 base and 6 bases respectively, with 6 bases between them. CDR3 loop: CASSLERDEKLFF. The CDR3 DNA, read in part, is TGTGCCAGCAGCTTAGAAAGGGATGAAAAA. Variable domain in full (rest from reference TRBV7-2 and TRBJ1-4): GAGVSQSPSNKVTEKGKDVELRCDPISGHTALYWYRQSLGQGLEFLIYFQGNSAPDKSGLPSDRFSAERTGGSVSTLTIQRTQQEDSAVYLCASSLERDEKLFFGSGTQLSVL.

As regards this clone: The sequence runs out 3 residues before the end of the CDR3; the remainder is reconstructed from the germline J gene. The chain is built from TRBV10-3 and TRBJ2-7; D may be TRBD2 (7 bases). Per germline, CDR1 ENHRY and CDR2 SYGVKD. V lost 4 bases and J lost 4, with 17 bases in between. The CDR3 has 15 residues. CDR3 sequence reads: CAISGGGTGFYEQYF. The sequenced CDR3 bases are TGTGCCATCAGTGGGGGGGGAACAGGGTTTTACGAG.

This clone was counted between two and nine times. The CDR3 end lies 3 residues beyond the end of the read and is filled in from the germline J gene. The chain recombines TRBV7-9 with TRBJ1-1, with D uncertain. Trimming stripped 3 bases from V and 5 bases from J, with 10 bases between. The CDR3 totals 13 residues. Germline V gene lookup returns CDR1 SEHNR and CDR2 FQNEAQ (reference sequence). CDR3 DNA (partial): TGTGCCAGCAGCTTGGTGCTATATACTGAA. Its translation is CASSLVLYTE. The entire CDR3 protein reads CASSLVLYTEAFF.

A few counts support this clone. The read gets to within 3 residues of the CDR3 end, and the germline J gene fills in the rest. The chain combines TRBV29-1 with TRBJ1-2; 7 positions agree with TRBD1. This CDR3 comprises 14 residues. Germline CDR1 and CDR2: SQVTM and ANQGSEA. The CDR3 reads CSVRKTGTLDIYTF. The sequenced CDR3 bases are TGCAGCGTTCGGAAGACAGGGACGTTAGACATC.

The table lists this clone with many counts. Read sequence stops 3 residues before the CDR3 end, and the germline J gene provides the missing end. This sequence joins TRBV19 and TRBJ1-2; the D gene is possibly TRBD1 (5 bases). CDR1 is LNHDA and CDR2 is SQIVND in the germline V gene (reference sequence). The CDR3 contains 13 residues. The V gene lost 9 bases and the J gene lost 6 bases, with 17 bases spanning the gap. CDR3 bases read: TGTGCCAGCCGCTTCTCGACAGTCGATGGC. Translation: CASRFSTVDG. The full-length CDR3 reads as CASRFSTVDGYTF.

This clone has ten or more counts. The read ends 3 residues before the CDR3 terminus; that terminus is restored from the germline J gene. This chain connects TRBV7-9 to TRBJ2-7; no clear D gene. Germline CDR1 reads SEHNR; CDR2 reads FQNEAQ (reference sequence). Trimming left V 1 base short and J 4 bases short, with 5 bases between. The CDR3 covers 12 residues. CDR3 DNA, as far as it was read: TGTGCCAGCAGCTTAGGCCAGTACGAG. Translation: CASSLGQYE. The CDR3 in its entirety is CASSLGQYEQYF.

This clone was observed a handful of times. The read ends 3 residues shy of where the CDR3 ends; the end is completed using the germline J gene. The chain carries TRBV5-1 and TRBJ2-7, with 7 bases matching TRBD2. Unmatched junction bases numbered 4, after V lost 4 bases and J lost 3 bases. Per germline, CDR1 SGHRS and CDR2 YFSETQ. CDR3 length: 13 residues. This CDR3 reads CASSLGTIYEQYF. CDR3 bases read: TGCGCCAGCAGCCTCGGGACTATCTACGAG.

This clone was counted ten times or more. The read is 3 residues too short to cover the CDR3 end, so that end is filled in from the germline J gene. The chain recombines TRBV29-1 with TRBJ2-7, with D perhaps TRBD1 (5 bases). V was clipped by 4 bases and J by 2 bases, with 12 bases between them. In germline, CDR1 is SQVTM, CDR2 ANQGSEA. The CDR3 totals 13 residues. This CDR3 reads CSVGAGSTYEQYF. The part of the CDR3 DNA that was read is TGCAGCGTTGGCGCAGGGTCGACCTACGAG.

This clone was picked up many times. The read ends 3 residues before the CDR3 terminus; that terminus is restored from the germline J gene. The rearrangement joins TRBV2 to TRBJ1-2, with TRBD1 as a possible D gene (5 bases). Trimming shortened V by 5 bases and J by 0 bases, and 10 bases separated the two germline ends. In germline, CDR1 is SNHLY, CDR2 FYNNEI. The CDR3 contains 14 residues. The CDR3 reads CASSSEGANYGYTF. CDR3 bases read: TGTGCCAGCAGTTCAGAAGGGGCTAACTATGGC.

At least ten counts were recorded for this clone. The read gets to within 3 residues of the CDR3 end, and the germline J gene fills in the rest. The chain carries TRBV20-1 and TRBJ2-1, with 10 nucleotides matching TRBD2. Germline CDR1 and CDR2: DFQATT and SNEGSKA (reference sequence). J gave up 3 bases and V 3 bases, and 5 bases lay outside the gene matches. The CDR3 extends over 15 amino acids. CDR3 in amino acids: CSASERGGRYNEQFF. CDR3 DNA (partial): TGCAGTGCTAGCGAGCGGGGGGGCCGCTACAATGAG.

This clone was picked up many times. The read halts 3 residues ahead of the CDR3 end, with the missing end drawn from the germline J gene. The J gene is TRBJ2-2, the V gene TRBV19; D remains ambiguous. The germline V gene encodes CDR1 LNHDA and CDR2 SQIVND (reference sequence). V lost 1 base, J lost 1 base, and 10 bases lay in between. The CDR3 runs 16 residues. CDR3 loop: CASSIGGLVNTGELFF. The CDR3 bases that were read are TGTGCCAGTAGTATAGGAGGCCTAGTGAACACCGGGGAG.

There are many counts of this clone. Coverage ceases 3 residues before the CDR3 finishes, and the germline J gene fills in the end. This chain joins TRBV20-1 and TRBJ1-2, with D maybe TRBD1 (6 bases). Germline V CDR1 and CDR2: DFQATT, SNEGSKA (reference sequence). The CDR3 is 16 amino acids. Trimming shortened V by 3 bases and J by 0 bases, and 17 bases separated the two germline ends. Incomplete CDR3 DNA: TGCAGTGCTAGTAAATCCCTCGGACAGACTAACTATGGC. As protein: CSASKSLGQTNYG. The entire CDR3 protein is CSASKSLGQTNYGYTF.

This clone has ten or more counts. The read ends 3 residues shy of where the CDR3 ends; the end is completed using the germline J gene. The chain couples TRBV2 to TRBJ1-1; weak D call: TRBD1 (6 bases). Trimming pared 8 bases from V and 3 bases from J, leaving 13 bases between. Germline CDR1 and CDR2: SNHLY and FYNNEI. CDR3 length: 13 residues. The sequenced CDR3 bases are TGTGCCAGCTCGGCGGGGGGGCACACTGAA. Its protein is CASSAGGHTE. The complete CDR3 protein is CASSAGGHTEAFF.

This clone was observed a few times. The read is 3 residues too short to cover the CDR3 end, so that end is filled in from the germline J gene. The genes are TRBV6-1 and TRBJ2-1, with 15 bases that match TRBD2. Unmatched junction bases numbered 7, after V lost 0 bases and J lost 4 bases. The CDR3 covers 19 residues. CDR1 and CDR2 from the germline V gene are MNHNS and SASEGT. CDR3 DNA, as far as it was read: TGTGCCAGCAGTGAAGCTGGGGGACTAGCGGGAGGTTATTACAATGAG. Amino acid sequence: CASSEAGGLAGGYYNE. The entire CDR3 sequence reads CASSEAGGLAGGYYNEQFF.

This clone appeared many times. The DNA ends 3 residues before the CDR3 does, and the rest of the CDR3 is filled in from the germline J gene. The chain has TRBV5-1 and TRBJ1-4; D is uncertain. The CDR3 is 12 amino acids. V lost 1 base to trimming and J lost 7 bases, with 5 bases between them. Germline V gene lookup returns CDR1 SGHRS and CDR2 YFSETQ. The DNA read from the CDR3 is TGCGCCAGCAGCTTGAAGGGTGAAAAA. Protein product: CASSLKGEK. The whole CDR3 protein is CASSLKGEKLFF.